Below are 26 T cell receptor beta chains sequenced from a single sample in a study of lymphopenia after photon versus proton radiotherapy. Method: immunoSEQ multiplex PCR; TCRdb's copy keeps in-frame clones and lacks some. The table lists more than 70,000 clones, around 88% of them singletons. Sequenced material: peripheral blood, taken from a patient treated with proton-based radiotherapy. The receptors shown here come from a man between 60 and 75 years old with pancreatic cancer.

The J gene is TRBJ2-5, the V gene TRBV11-3; D call uncertain. V was trimmed by 2 bases and J by 5 bases, leaving 21 bases between them. Per germline, CDR1 SGHNT and CDR2 YENEEA. The CDR3 runs 17 residues. CDR3: CASSLNLGITVMETQYF. CDR3 DNA: TGTGCCAGCAGCTTAAATCTGGGTATAACAGTCATGGAGACCCAGTACTTC.

The chain links TRBV5-1 to TRBJ2-5; D is unclear. The CDR3 runs to 12 residues. Germline V gene sequence: CDR1 SGHRS, CDR2 YFSETQ. V dropped 0 bases and J dropped 5 bases, with 5 bases sitting between them. The CDR3 coding sequence is TGCGCCAGCAGCTTGGCCGGTGAGACCCAGTACTTC. Encoded protein: CASSLAGETQYF.

Written as DNA, the CDR3 is TGCGCCACGGGGGGCATGGACAATGAGCAGTTCTTC. This gives the protein CATGGMDNEQFF. The J gene is TRBJ2-1, the V gene TRBV10-2, with D maybe TRBD2 (7 bases). The germline gives CDR1 WSHSY, CDR2 SAAADI. The CDR3 loop spans 12 amino acids. Trimming took off 10 bases at V and 5 bases at J, with 12 bases between the two ends.

The rearrangement links TRBV28 to TRBJ2-7, with D possibly matching TRBD2 (7 bases). The length of the CDR3 is 12 residues. V was trimmed by 9 bases and J by 7 bases, leaving 16 bases between them. Looked up from germline, CDR1 is MDHEN and CDR2 is SYDVKM. This CDR3 reads CASTRGAEEQYF. DNA for the CDR3: TGTGCCAGTACTCGGGGGGCTGAAGAGCAGTACTTC.

The V gene is TRBV5-1, the J gene TRBJ2-7; tentatively, D is TRBD1 (6 bases). The CDR3 runs to 14 residues. V lost 8 bases and J lost 9, with 24 bases in between. Per the germline V gene, CDR1 is SGHRS and CDR2 is YFSETQ. In nucleotides, the CDR3 is TGCGCCAGTGGGCCCGAGGGGGTTGGTTCGCCGCAGTACTTC. Translated, it gives CASGPEGVGSPQYF.

The rearrangement joins TRBV19 to TRBJ1-1; D might be TRBD1 (5 bases). From germline, CDR1 is LNHDA and CDR2 SQIVND (reference sequence). Trimming shortened V by 7 bases and J by 3 bases, and 15 bases separated the two germline ends. The CDR3 extends over 14 amino acids. The CDR3 region is CASTGPIGDTEAFF. The CDR3 nucleotides are TGTGCCAGTACGGGGCCCATTGGTGACACTGAAGCTTTCTTT.

The J gene is TRBJ2-2, the V gene TRBV5-1; TRBD2 aligns across 9 bases. After removal of 0 bases from V and 2 bases from J, the junction contained 2 bases not matched to a gene. Germline V gene sequence: CDR1 SGHRS, CDR2 YFSETQ. This CDR3 spans 16 amino acids. The CDR3 DNA sequence: TGCGCCAGCAGCTTGGTAGCGGGAGTTAACACCGGGGAGCTGTTTTTT. This codes for CASSLVAGVNTGELFF.

V is TRBV5-1 and J is TRBJ2-5; TRBD2 aligns across 8 bases. Germline trimming cut 7 bases from V and 1 base from J; bases unmatched to any gene: 6. The CDR3 has 14 residues. The germline gives CDR1 SGHRS, CDR2 YFSETQ. The CDR3 region has the DNA TGCGCCAGCGGTCGGGCGGGAGGCCAAGAGACCCAGTACTTC. It codes for CASGRAGGQETQYF.

The CDR3 loop is CASSLFSGVNQPQHF. As DNA, the CDR3 is TGTGCCAGCAGTTTATTTTCGGGGGTAAATCAGCCCCAGCATTTT. The chain joins TRBV27 to TRBJ1-5; perhaps TRBD1 as D (5 bases). The V end lost 1 base, the J end lost 4 bases, and 11 bases lay between the germline ends. Germline V lookup: CDR1 MNHEY, CDR2 SMNVEV (reference sequence). CDR3 length: 15 amino acids.

The chain links TRBV10-3 to TRBJ2-3, with 8 nucleotides matching TRBD1. The J segment lost 2 bases and the V segment lost 5 bases, leaving 9 bases of the junction unmatched. This CDR3 has 16 residues. The germline V gene encodes CDR1 ENHRY and CDR2 SYGVKD. Written as DNA, the CDR3 is TGTGCCATCAGTTCGGACAGGGTAACATCCACAGATACGCAGTATTTT. It encodes CAISSDRVTSTDTQYF.

The chain couples TRBV19 to TRBJ1-5; 11 nucleotides agree with TRBD1. J lost 4 bases, V lost 4 bases, and 3 bases had no gene match. Germline V gives CDR1 LNHDA, CDR2 SQIVND (reference sequence). The CDR3 spans 15 residues. The CDR3 loop is CASSTGTGGNQPQHF. In DNA, the CDR3 is TGTGCCAGTAGTACCGGGACAGGGGGAAATCAGCCCCAGCATTTT.

The chain employs TRBV4-3 and TRBJ2-3; the D is unclear. Trimming took 4 bases from V and 3 from J, leaving 14 bases between them. This CDR3 has 15 amino acids. From germline, CDR1 is LGHNA and CDR2 YSLEER. CDR3 coding DNA: TGCGCCAGCAGCCGGAACCCTTTTGGTACAGATACGCAGTATTTT. Residues: CASSRNPFGTDTQYF.

In DNA form, the CDR3 reads TGTGCCAGCAGTTACAACGACAGGCCGAACACTGAAGCTTTCTTT. It specifies CASSYNDRPNTEAFF. This chain links TRBV6-6 with TRBJ1-1; weak D call: TRBD1 (6 bases). Trimming cost V 2 bases and J 1 base, with 11 bases left between them. This CDR3 region has 15 residues. Germline assignment: CDR1 MNHNY and CDR2 SVGAGI (reference sequence).

This clone showed up just once. The chain carries TRBV6-1 and TRBJ2-1, with D unresolved. The germline V and J ends were trimmed by 4 bases and 6 bases, with 10 bases remaining between them. The germline V gene encodes CDR1 MNHNS and CDR2 SASEGT. The CDR3 contains 13 residues. CDR3 coding DNA: TGTGCCAGCAGTGGTTTCAATGCCAATGAGCAGTTCTTC. Its protein product is CASSGFNANEQFF.

The chain combines TRBV7-8 with TRBJ2-7; maybe TRBD2 (6 bases). CDR1 and CDR2 from the germline V gene are SGHVS and FQNEAQ. The CDR3 consists of 14 residues. Trimming cost V 3 bases and J 1 base, with 10 bases left between them. This CDR3 is CASSLGRRSYEQYF. The CDR3 DNA reads TGTGCCAGCAGCTTGGGGAGGAGGTCCTACGAGCAGTACTTC.

The chain combines TRBV19 with TRBJ2-5, with 10 bases matching TRBD1. Losses at the gene ends were 5 bases for V and 1 base for J; bases not matched to a gene: 4. In germline, CDR1 is LNHDA, CDR2 SQIVND (reference sequence). The CDR3 extends over 15 amino acids. The CDR3 sequence is CASSGRTGGQETQYF. The CDR3 DNA reads TGTGCCAGTAGTGGCCGGACAGGGGGCCAAGAGACCCAGTACTTC. The variable domain in full, completed from reference TRBV19 and TRBJ2-5, reads DGGITQSPKYLFRKEGQNVTLSCEQNLNHDAMYWYRQDPGQGLRLIYYSQIVNDFQKGDIAEGYSVSREKKESFPLTVTSAQKNPTAFYLCASSGRTGGQETQYFGPGTRLLVL.

This clone was detected a few times. CDR3: CASSVDWSQPQHF. The CDR3 DNA reads TGTGCCAGCAGCGTAGATTGGAGTCAGCCCCAGCATTTT. J is TRBJ1-5 and V is TRBV9; D is unresolved. The CDR3 runs 13 residues. V lost 0 bases and J lost 6, with 7 bases in between. Germline V gene lookup returns CDR1 SGDLS and CDR2 YYNGEE.

The rearrangement joins TRBV27 to TRBJ1-1; 11 bases match TRBD1. Looked up from germline, CDR1 is MNHEY and CDR2 is SMNVEV (reference sequence). The CDR3 contains 15 residues. J lost 12 bases, V lost 5 bases, and 14 bases had no gene match. The CDR3 is CASSLEIGQGARTFF. CDR3 nucleotides: TGTGCCAGCAGTCTGGAAATCGGACAGGGGGCGCGAACTTTCTTT.

The rearrangement links TRBV19 to TRBJ1-5; D is ambiguous. From germline, CDR1 is LNHDA and CDR2 SQIVND (reference sequence). V dropped 2 bases and J dropped 1 base, with 18 bases sitting between them. This CDR3 is built from 18 residues. The CDR3 DNA follows: TGTGCCAGTAGTATACGGCGGGGAGGTGGTTCGAGCAATCAGCCCCAGCATTTT. Its translation: CASSIRRGGGSSNQPQHF. Using reference TRBV19 and TRBJ1-5 for the parts outside the CDR3, the full variable domain is DGGITQSPKYLFRKEGQNVTLSCEQNLNHDAMYWYRQDPGQGLRLIYYSQIVNDFQKGDIAEGYSVSREKKESFPLTVTSAQKNPTAFYLCASSIRRGGGSSNQPQHFGDGTRLSIL.

The chain has TRBV25-1 and TRBJ2-5; D is undetermined. Germline CDR1 reads MGHDK; CDR2 reads SYGVNS. Trimming removed 4 bases at V and 7 bases at J, with 13 bases between. The length of the CDR3 is 13 residues. The CDR3 loop is CASSGSAPLTQYF. The CDR3 DNA is TGTGCCAGCAGTGGGTCGGCCCCCCTGACCCAGTACTTC.

Points on this clone: The identical CDR3 is also encoded by other nucleotide sequences in the sample. The chain links TRBV9 to TRBJ2-2; D call uncertain. Germline V gene sequence: CDR1 SGDLS, CDR2 YYNGEE. The CDR3 totals 14 residues. Trimming took 0 bases from V and 1 from J, leaving 4 bases between them. In DNA form, the CDR3 reads TGTGCCAGCAGCGTAGCGGTGAACACCGGGGAGCTGTTTTTT. The encoded protein is CASSVAVNTGELFF. The whole variable domain, remainder taken from reference TRBV9 and TRBJ2-2, is DSGVTQTPKHLITATGQRVTLRCSPRSGDLSVYWYQQSLDQGLQFLIQYYNGEERAKGNILERFSAQQFPDLHSELNLSSLELGDSALYFCASSVAVNTGELFFGEGSRLTVL.

The V gene is TRBV7-2, the J gene TRBJ2-3; D is unresolved. CDR3 size: 15 residues. Deletions cut 2 bases from V and 0 bases from J, with 9 bases between. The germline V gene has CDR1 SGHTA and CDR2 FQGNSA. Here the CDR3 reads CASSLQASSTDTQYF. The CDR3 DNA is TGTGCCAGCAGCTTACAGGCCTCTAGCACAGATACGCAGTATTTT.

V and J are TRBV15 and TRBJ1-1; no firm D call. CDR1 is LNHNV, CDR2 YYDKDF, per germline (reference sequence). Trimming removed 1 base from V and 6 bases from J, with 12 bases in between. There are 14 residues in the CDR3. The chain's CDR3 is CATSRVNSGAEAFF. CDR3 nucleotide sequence: TGTGCCACCAGCAGAGTGAATTCCGGCGCTGAAGCTTTCTTT.

The J gene is TRBJ2-7, the V gene TRBV1; the table's D call, TRBD2, has no DNA check behind it. TRBV1 is designated a pseudogene. The CDR3 extends over 16 amino acids. DNA for the CDR3: TGCACCAGCAGCCAAGATCTTCGGGGAAGTCCCTACGAGCAGTACTTC. It translates to CTSSQDLRGSPYEQYF.

J is TRBJ2-2 and V is TRBV11-2; tentatively, D is TRBD1 (5 bases). V lost 3 bases to trimming and J lost 1 base, with 15 bases between them. The CDR3 consists of 17 residues. Per the germline V gene, CDR1 is SGHAT and CDR2 is FQNNGV. The CDR3 loop reads CASSFFRGARNTGELFF. CDR3 coding DNA: TGTGCCAGCAGCTTTTTTCGTGGGGCTCGGAACACCGGGGAGCTGTTTTTT.

This chain uses TRBV5-5 with TRBJ1-6, with TRBD1 identical over 8 bases. The CDR3 totals 15 residues. The V gene's germline CDR1 is SGHKS and CDR2 YYEKEE (reference sequence). V dropped 3 bases and J dropped 9; count of bases not matched to a gene: 8. The CDR3 sequence is CASSSRQGATSPLHF. The CDR3 DNA follows: TGTGCCAGCAGCTCCAGGCAGGGGGCAACTTCACCCCTCCACTTT. Full variable domain (outside the CDR3, taken from reference TRBV5-5 and TRBJ1-6): DAGVTQSPTHLIKTRGQQVTLRCSPISGHKSVSWYQQVLGQGPQFIFQYYEKEERGRGNFPDRFSARQFPNYSSELNVNALLLGDSALYLCASSSRQGATSPLHFGNGTRLTVT.